The 2 T cell receptor beta chains given below trace back to one sample, sequenced in a study of OX40 agonist ivuxolimab in advanced cancers. Sequencing used immunoSEQ multiplex PCR; TCRdb keeps in-frame clones, though not all of them. The sample includes some 44,000 clones, approximately 84% of them seen just once. The sequences come from CD4+ or CD8+ T cells sorted from blood, collected in a trial of the OX40 agonist ivuxolimab. The receptors derive from an adult with an advanced solid tumor such as melanoma, head and neck, liver or kidney cancer.

The V and J genes are TRBV7-3 and TRBJ2-1; no clear D. Germline V lookup: CDR1 SGHTA, CDR2 FQGTGA. The CDR3 has 16 residues. Trimming pared 0 bases from V and 6 bases from J, leaving 15 bases between. CDR3 nucleotide sequence: TGTGCCAGCAGCTTAACCGGTGGTCTAGTTGGCAATGAGCAGTTCTTC. Translated, it gives CASSLTGGLVGNEQFF.

The V gene is TRBV2, the J gene TRBJ2-2; D remains unclear. The CDR3 totals 15 residues. Trimming took off 2 bases at V and 2 bases at J, with 9 bases between the two ends. Germline CDR1 reads SNHLY; CDR2 reads FYNNEI. The CDR3 sequence: CASSEKAANTGELFF. CDR3 nucleotide sequence: TGTGCCAGCAGTGAAAAGGCTGCCAACACCGGGGAGCTGTTTTTT.